This T cell receptor beta chain derives from a study of T cells in Graves' hyperthyroidism and ophthalmopathy. Broader study findings: Researchers found most expanded thyroid clonotypes above 0.001 in blood as well. Median prediction lead before ophthalmopathy onset was 6.5 to 7 months with the model.

Criteria for exclusion of patients were uncontrolled infection, other autoimmune disease, pregnancy or lactation. Cells are PBMCs isolated from 10 ml of fresh blood. From RNA transcripts, TCR beta CDR3 regions were amplified. HTBI primers were the set used in a first-round RT-PCR of the TCR CDR3. TCRdb fed the multiplex PCR reads into MiXCR, producing one record per CDR3 protein. The sample carries 250,000 to 400,000 distinct CDR3 sequences, roughly 15% recorded once. This clonotype was detected ten times or more. Its antigen is undetermined. The TCR sequence derives from a woman aged 40 to 50 with Graves' ophthalmopathy. The sequencing sample was made of blood.

In DNA form, the CDR3 reads TGTGCCAGCAGTTCAGGGGAGCGTCGGAGGGGGGGCTACACCTTC. Its protein is CASSSGERRRGGYTF. The rearrangement uses TRBV28 and TRBJ1-2; a possible D gene is TRBD1 (6 bases). The CDR3 contains 15 residues. Germline CDR1 MDHEN, CDR2 SYDVKM. V lost 4 bases to trimming and J lost 8 bases, with 20 bases between them.